This entry concerns a single T cell receptor (beta chain). The antigen is undetermined. Germline assignment: CDR1 SGHDT and CDR2 YYEEEE. The CDR3 has 16 amino acids. V was clipped by 4 bases and J by 2 bases; unmatched bases: 7. The study ran its PCR with 60 Vbeta and 13 Jbeta primers. Authors' processing steps: Per a later analysis, the number of unique TCR beta chains was around 80 million, of which 10 million to 11 million were shared. TCRdb keeps only in-frame clones here, not all; method: immunoSEQ multiplex PCR. That table furnishes V, J and clone size, whereas the DNA furnished D and trimming. In the table there are a few hundred thousand clones, around nine tenths of which are singletons. This sample is drawn from a study of cytomegalovirus exposure and HLA in healthy donors. Study-level points and caveats: Common viral pathogens (according to a later analysis) appeared linked to several of the most significant clusters. A previous analysis found most TCR beta V segments productive roughly 87% or roughly 30% of the time. Three of the chains that were CMV-associated were confirmed in vitro to be specific for CMV antigens.

The source is a girl aged 2 to 10 in good health and CMV-seronegative. The sample comprised PBMCs. This sequence joins TRBV5-6 and TRBJ2-3; TRBD2 matches 10 bases. CDR3: CASSTQTSGPTDTQYF. The CDR3 nucleotides read TGTGCCAGCAGCACTCAGACTAGCGGGCCCACAGATACGCAGTATTTT.